This entry lists 32 T cell receptor beta chains sequenced from one sample in a study of spatial heterogeneity in lung cancer. The sample's time point: sample taken at primary tumor resection. MiXCR, run by TCRdb on the 5' RACE reads, gives a single entry per CDR3 protein. The data contain tens of thousands of distinct CDR3 sequences, approximately 12% of them singletons. Sequencing was performed on PBMCs, taken at surgery. These receptors were obtained from a male donor with early-stage non-small cell lung cancer.

The table lists this clonotype with a few counts. The V and J genes are TRBV6-6 and TRBJ2-4; maybe TRBD2 (7 bases). CDR1 and CDR2 (germline): MNHNY, SVGAGI (reference sequence). The CDR3 is made up of 13 amino acids. V was shortened by 5 bases and J by 6 bases, with 11 bases between the two germline ends. For the CDR3, the DNA is TGTGCCAGCAGTGGGGGCGGGGGAAACATTCAGTACTTC. The encoded protein is CASSGGGGNIQYF.

This clonotype was counted a few times. The chain uses TRBV28 and TRBJ2-1, with 9 bases fitting TRBD2. CDR1 is MDHEN, CDR2 SYDVKM, per germline. The CDR3 loop spans 17 amino acids. The J segment lost 3 bases and the V segment lost 11 bases, leaving 17 bases of the junction unmatched. The DNA of the CDR3 is TGTGCCGGGAGCGGGGCTAGCGGGAAATATAACTACAATGAGCAGTTCTTC. It is translated as CAGSGASGKYNYNEQFF.

This clonotype has only a few counts. The chain couples TRBV4-3 to TRBJ2-5; TRBD1 agrees at 10 bases. CDR1 is LGHNA and CDR2 is YSLEER in the germline V gene. This CDR3 comprises 15 residues. V shed 1 base, J shed 4 bases, and the junction held 3 bases outside the gene matches. CDR3 sequence reads: CASSQGTGGLETQYF. The CDR3, as DNA: TGCGCCAGCAGCCAAGGGACAGGGGGTTTAGAGACCCAGTACTTC.

This clonotype was recorded a few times. The V gene is TRBV2, the J gene TRBJ2-1; 7 bases fit TRBD1. The J segment lost 5 bases and the V segment lost 0 bases, leaving 7 bases of the junction unmatched. The germline CDR1 and CDR2 sequences are SNHLY and FYNNEI. This CDR3 is 16 amino acids long. CDR3 in amino acids: CASSEATGRNNNEQFF. CDR3 nucleotides: TGTGCCAGCAGTGAAGCGACAGGGCGTAATAACAATGAGCAGTTCTTC. Drawing the rest from reference TRBV2 and TRBJ2-1, the complete variable domain is EPEVTQTPSHQVTQMGQEVILRCVPISNHLYFYWYRQILGQKVEFLVSFYNNEISEKSEIFDDQFSVERPDGSNFTLKIRSTKLEDSAMYFCASSEATGRNNNEQFFGPGTRLTVL.

V and J are TRBV10-3 and TRBJ2-7; no clear D gene. CDR1 and CDR2 from the germline V gene are ENHRY and SYGVKD. The CDR3 is made up of 13 amino acids. V was trimmed by 10 bases and J by 2 bases, leaving 15 bases between them. The CDR3 DNA reads TGTGCCACCCTGACCGAGGATCCCTACGAGCAGTACTTC. This translates into CATLTEDPYEQYF.

V usage is TRBV20-1 and J usage is TRBJ1-5; D is unresolved. Germline V gene lookup returns CDR1 DFQATT and CDR2 SNEGSKA (reference sequence). V shed 4 bases and J shed 3 bases, with 19 bases lying between them. The CDR3 loop spans 16 amino acids. DNA for the CDR3: TGCAGTGCTAACGCTGGCACCGCTACTTTCAATCAGCCCCAGCATTTT. It yields the protein CSANAGTATFNQPQHF.

This clonotype has only a few counts. The V and J genes are TRBV27 and TRBJ2-5; 12 bases map to TRBD1. The CDR3 extends over 14 amino acids. Germline loops: CDR1 MNHEY, CDR2 SMNVEV (reference sequence). The ends lost 5 bases at V and 10 bases at J; junction bases unmatched: 8. In DNA, the CDR3 is TGTGCCAGCAGTCCTCCGGGACAGGGGGCGTTCCAGTACTTC. This sequence encodes CASSPPGQGAFQYF.

The chain's CDR3 is CASRPMTQPQHF. CDR3 nucleotide sequence: TGTGCCAGCAGGCCCATGACCCAGCCCCAGCATTTT. V is TRBV28 and J is TRBJ1-5; D call uncertain. The CDR3 totals 12 residues. The germline CDR1 and CDR2 sequences are MDHEN and SYDVKM. V dropped 6 bases and J dropped 7 bases, with 10 bases sitting between them.

The chain is built from TRBV6-2 or TRBV6-3 and TRBJ2-3; TRBD2 matches at 10 bases. CDR1 MNHEY and CDR2 SVGEGT come from the germline V gene. The CDR3 totals 16 residues. V shed 6 bases, J shed 6 bases, and the junction held 12 bases outside the gene matches. CDR3 sequence reads: CASSRGLAFQADTQYF. In nucleotides, the CDR3 is TGTGCCAGCAGCCGGGGACTAGCGTTTCAGGCCGATACGCAGTATTTT.

This clonotype was counted a few times. The chain couples TRBV11-2 to TRBJ1-1; D remains ambiguous. V gave up 0 bases and J gave up 1 base, with 6 bases separating them. Germline values: CDR1 SGHAT, CDR2 FQNNGV. This CDR3 is 14 amino acids long. The CDR3 spells CASSLDVQNTEAFF. CDR3 DNA sequence: TGTGCCAGCAGCTTAGATGTACAGAACACTGAAGCTTTCTTT.

The CDR3 protein is CASNRDRGREQYF. The CDR3 DNA follows: TGTGCCAGCAACCGGGACAGGGGGCGAGAGCAGTACTTC. This rearrangement joins TRBV6-2 or TRBV6-3 to TRBJ2-7; 12 positions agree with TRBD1. The germline V gene has CDR1 MNHEY and CDR2 SVGEGT. Germline trimming cut 7 bases from V and 7 bases from J; bases unmatched to any gene: 5. CDR3 length equals 13 residues.

The genes are TRBV20-1 and TRBJ1-6, with TRBD1 matching over 9 bases. Germline lookup yields CDR1 DFQATT and CDR2 SNEGSKA (reference sequence). The CDR3 is made up of 13 amino acids. The V segment lost 4 bases and the J segment 8 bases; nucleotides outside the gene matches: 3. CDR3 protein: CSAKGQGHSPLHF. The CDR3 DNA reads as TGCAGTGCTAAAGGACAGGGGCATTCACCCCTCCACTTT.

V gene TRBV29-1 combines with J gene TRBJ2-1; 7 positions match TRBD2. This CDR3 is built from 14 residues. Germline loops: CDR1 SQVTM, CDR2 ANQGSEA. V lost 7 bases to trimming and J lost 4 bases; unmatched junction nucleotides: 10. CDR3 coding DNA: TGCAGCGCATCCACCGGGACTATTTACAATGAGCAGTTCTTC. Protein product: CSASTGTIYNEQFF.

The chain links TRBV6-1 to TRBJ2-1; D gene uncertain. CDR1 MNHNS and CDR2 SASEGT come from the germline V gene. This CDR3 contains 15 residues. V was shortened by 6 bases and J by 4 bases, with 16 bases between the two germline ends. CDR3 protein: CASSHNEIGYNEQFF. The CDR3 DNA reads as TGTGCCAGCAGCCACAATGAGATAGGGTACAATGAGCAGTTCTTC.

This chain uses TRBV12-3 or TRBV12-4 with TRBJ1-2; 7 bases fit TRBD1. J gave up 6 bases and V 5 bases, and 9 bases lay outside the gene matches. There are 14 residues in the CDR3. CDR3 coding DNA: TGTGCCAGCAGTACGACAGGGAGTTTGCATGGCTACACCTTC. Protein: CASSTTGSLHGYTF.

V and J are TRBV4-3 and TRBJ2-5, with D possibly TRBD2 on 6 matching bases. The CDR3 runs to 13 residues. Germline CDR1 is LGHNA and CDR2 is YSLEER. V was shortened by 0 bases and J by 5 bases, with 7 bases between the two germline ends. DNA for the CDR3: TGCGCCAGCAGCCAAGACAGCGGGGAGACCCAGTACTTC. Its translation: CASSQDSGETQYF.

The chain carries TRBV4-3 and TRBJ2-1; tentative D call: TRBD1 (5 bases). The CDR3 has 18 amino acids. V lost 0 bases and J lost 5, with 20 bases in between. From germline, CDR1 is LGHNA and CDR2 YSLEER. CDR3 DNA: TGCGCCAGCAGCCAAGATCTTTCGGACAACCCAACACACAATGAGCAGTTCTTC. Residues: CASSQDLSDNPTHNEQFF.

In its sample, this clonotype was seen many times. V is TRBV28 and J is TRBJ2-1, with 9 bases matching TRBD2. V was clipped by 8 bases and J by 2 bases; unmatched bases: 7. CDR1 MDHEN and CDR2 SYDVKM come from the germline V gene. CDR3 size: 15 residues. The CDR3: CASPPASGTYNEQFF. The CDR3 DNA reads TGTGCCAGCCCCCCGGCTAGCGGGACCTACAATGAGCAGTTCTTC. Full variable domain (rest looked up from reference TRBV28 and TRBJ2-1): DVKVTQSSRYLVKRTGEKVFLECVQDMDHENMFWYRQDPGLGLRLIYFSYDVKMKEKGDIPEGYSVSREKKERFSLILESASTNQTSMYLCASPPASGTYNEQFFGPGTRLTVL.

The chain is built from TRBV12-3 or TRBV12-4 and TRBJ2-1, with unresolved D. V lost 1 base, J lost 5 bases, and 3 bases lay in between. The CDR3 runs 12 residues. The CDR3 here is CASSLVDNEQFF. The CDR3 DNA is TGTGCCAGCAGTTTAGTTGACAATGAGCAGTTCTTC.

This clonotype was found a few times. V and J are TRBV14 and TRBJ2-1; 11 bases are shared with TRBD2. Per germline, CDR1 SGHDN and CDR2 FVKESK. This CDR3 comprises 16 residues. Losses at the gene ends were 3 bases for V and 8 bases for J; bases not matched to a gene: 9. CDR3 protein: CASSHGLAGSIYEQFF. The CDR3 DNA follows: TGTGCCAGCAGCCACGGACTAGCGGGTAGTATCTATGAGCAGTTCTTC. Full variable domain (remainder filled in from reference TRBV14 and TRBJ2-1): EAGVTQFPSHSVIEKGQTVTLRCDPISGHDNLYWYRRVMGKEIKFLLHFVKESKQDESGMPNNRFLAERTGGTYSTLKVQPAELEDSGVYFCASSHGLAGSIYEQFFGPGTRLTVL.

Here the CDR3 reads CASSLGGSPPQHF. CDR3 nucleotides: TGTGCCAGCAGCTTAGGAGGGAGTCCGCCCCAGCATTTT. V usage is TRBV7-8 and J usage is TRBJ1-5; D unclear. The V and J ends lost 1 base and 9 bases respectively, with 10 bases between them. CDR3 length equals 13 residues. Germline V gene sequence: CDR1 SGHVS, CDR2 FQNEAQ.

This clonotype was counted at least ten times. The chain combines TRBV4-3 with TRBJ2-3, with TRBD2 matching over 10 bases. Germline trimming cut 8 bases from V and 1 base from J; bases unmatched to any gene: 0. This CDR3 is 13 amino acids long. Germline CDR1 is LGHNA and CDR2 is YSLEER. The CDR3: CASGLAGTDTQYF. The CDR3 bases are TGCGCCAGCGGACTAGCGGGCACAGATACGCAGTATTTT.

This clonotype was detected only once. The chain combines TRBV20-1 with TRBJ1-1; D unclear. The CDR3 covers 13 residues. V was trimmed by 6 bases and J by 0 bases, leaving 11 bases between them. Germline V CDR1 and CDR2: DFQATT, SNEGSKA (reference sequence). CDR3 sequence reads: CSAPKTLNTEAFF. CDR3 nucleotide sequence: TGCAGTGCCCCGAAGACATTGAACACTGAAGCTTTCTTT.

The rearrangement links TRBV3-1 to TRBJ1-5; 8 bases fit TRBD1. Germline assignment: CDR1 LGHDT and CDR2 YNNKEL (reference sequence). V trimming: 1 base; J trimming: 12 bases; junction bases outside the gene matches: 2. The CDR3 runs 12 residues. The CDR3 loop reads CASSQAGQDQHF. The CDR3 nucleotides are TGTGCCAGCAGCCAAGCGGGACAGGACCAGCATTTT.

The table lists this clonotype with many counts. This sequence joins TRBV6-2 or TRBV6-3 and TRBJ2-1; D ambiguous. The CDR3 covers 13 residues. Germline CDR1 is MNHEY and CDR2 is SVGEGT. Trimming cost V 3 bases and J 6 bases, with 9 bases left between them. The CDR3 DNA reads TGTGCCAGCAGTTATTACGGGCTCAATGAGCAGTTCTTC. Translating it yields CASSYYGLNEQFF.

This clonotype was recorded many times. The chain employs TRBV6-2 or TRBV6-3 and TRBJ2-7; D may be TRBD2 (6 bases). The CDR3 covers 17 residues. V shed 0 bases and J shed 9 bases, with 24 bases lying between them. Germline-derived CDR1 and CDR2 are MNHEY and SVGEGT. The CDR3 DNA reads TGTGCCAGCAGTTACTCGATGGACGGGGGTATTTACGATTGGCAGTACTTC. Translated, it gives CASSYSMDGGIYDWQYF.

In its sample, this clonotype was seen a few times. The chain carries TRBV29-1 and TRBJ1-2; tentatively, D is TRBD1 (5 bases). Between the trimmed V and J ends, which lost 7 bases and 4 bases, there was a span of 13 bases. The CDR3 runs 12 residues. Germline V CDR1 and CDR2: SQVTM, ANQGSEA. The CDR3, as DNA: TGCAGCGCTGGGGGGGACGGCTATGGCTACACCTTC. Its protein is CSAGGDGYGYTF.

This clonotype was detected a few times. The chain has TRBV7-2 and TRBJ1-3; D remains ambiguous. Germline values: CDR1 SGHTA, CDR2 FQGNSA. V lost 1 base and J 0 bases, leaving 7 bases between the germline ends. The CDR3 totals 15 residues. For the CDR3, the DNA is TGTGCCAGCAGCTTAGGACGCAGCTCTGGAAACACCATATATTTT. Protein product: CASSLGRSSGNTIYF.

The CDR3 here is CASSQGGDLSSYEQYF. The CDR3 DNA sequence: TGTGCCAGCAGCCAGGGAGGGGACTTAAGCTCCTACGAGCAGTACTTC. The chain has TRBV2 and TRBJ2-7; 7 nucleotides match TRBD2. CDR1 SNHLY and CDR2 FYNNEI come from the germline V gene. The CDR3 is 16 amino acids. Losses at the gene ends were 6 bases for V and 0 bases for J; bases not matched to a gene: 11.

This clonotype was observed many times. The J gene is TRBJ2-3, the V gene TRBV7-9; 10 positions match TRBD1. The V segment lost 3 bases and the J segment 0 bases; nucleotides outside the gene matches: 0. Germline values: CDR1 SEHNR, CDR2 FQNEAQ (reference sequence). The CDR3 consists of 15 residues. For the CDR3, the DNA is TGTGCCAGCAGCTTGGGACAGGGGAGCACAGATACGCAGTATTTT. It specifies CASSLGQGSTDTQYF.

The chain is built from TRBV28 and TRBJ2-5; TRBD2 agrees at 9 bases. Unmatched junction bases numbered 4, after V lost 6 bases and J lost 2 bases. Germline V lookup: CDR1 MDHEN, CDR2 SYDVKM. The CDR3 contains 14 residues. CDR3 sequence: CASRPTSGQETQYF. The DNA for the CDR3 is TGTGCCAGCAGGCCGACTAGCGGTCAAGAGACCCAGTACTTC.

The gene calls are TRBV12-3 or TRBV12-4 and TRBJ2-3, with TRBD1 identical over 7 bases. The CDR3 covers 14 residues. The V and J ends lost 6 bases and 4 bases, in that order; junction bases with no gene match: 7. CDR3 sequence reads: CASRVDRVADTQYF. The CDR3 DNA reads TGTGCCAGCAGGGTCGACAGGGTAGCAGATACGCAGTATTTT.